This T cell receptor beta chain was sequenced during a study of T-cell memory formation after mild COVID-19. For this clonotype: Its specificity is unknown.

Constant-segment primers were used for 5'RACE, and the resulting TCR alpha and TCR beta cDNA libraries carried sample barcodes and UMIs. TCRdb itself ran the 5' RACE reads through MiXCR, one entry per CDR3 protein. Of hundreds of thousands of distinct CDR3 sequences in the sample, about 20% were seen once. General study findings and limits: Pre-infection memory carried some responding clones, suggesting that cross-reactive memory joined.

The TCR comes from an adult woman who had mild COVID-19 (a few samples of this study predate the infection). Cell type and time point are not known. The sequencing sample was made of PBMCs or a T cell subset sorted from them (not recorded which).

CDR3 in DNA: TGTGCCACCAGCACTGGGGGGGGTTTCTACGAGCAGTACTTC. The encoded protein is CATSTGGGFYEQYF. The genes are TRBV15 and TRBJ2-7; 7 bases map to TRBD2. The CDR3 has 14 residues. The germline CDR1 and CDR2 sequences are LNHNV and YYDKDF (reference sequence). J lost 3 bases, V lost 4 bases, and 6 bases had no gene match.